The 4 T cell receptor beta chains listed next were all sequenced from one sample in a study of cytomegalovirus exposure and HLA in healthy donors. PCR amplification relied on 60 Vbeta primers (plus 13 Jbeta primers). Method: immunoSEQ multiplex PCR; TCRdb's copy keeps in-frame clones and lacks some. Of roughly 200,000 clones in the sample, less than 85% were seen once. The source material was PBMCs. Receptor source: a man in his late teens or twenties in good health and CMV-seronegative.

This clone showed up just once. The gene calls are TRBV10-2 and TRBJ2-7; 9 positions agree with TRBD2. The V gene end was trimmed by 4 bases and the J gene end by 3 bases; junction bases not matched to a gene: 4. This CDR3 region has 14 residues. Germline lookup yields CDR1 WSHSY and CDR2 SAAADI. CDR3 nucleotides: TGCGCCAGCAGTGTAGCGGGAGTCGGCTACGAGCAGTACTTC. Amino acids: CASSVAGVGYEQYF.

The chain uses TRBV5-6 and TRBJ2-1, with TRBD1 matching 7 bases. The germline CDR1 and CDR2 sequences are SGHDT and YYEEEE. The CDR3 totals 16 residues. Unmatched junction bases numbered 3, after V lost 0 bases and J lost 0 bases. CDR3 sequence: CASSLAGTASYNEQFF. DNA of the CDR3: TGTGCCAGCAGCTTGGCCGGGACAGCCTCCTACAATGAGCAGTTCTTC.

This chain uses TRBV6-5 with TRBJ2-7; TRBD2 agrees at 8 bases. J lost 3 bases, V lost 7 bases, and 5 bases had no gene match. This CDR3 is built from 13 residues. Germline CDR1 and CDR2: MNHEY and SVGAGI. Here the CDR3 DNA reads TGTGCCAGCAAGCCGGGACTAGGCTACGAGCAGTACTTC. It is translated as CASKPGLGYEQYF.

This chain connects TRBV29-1 to TRBJ2-7; 7 bases align to TRBD2. Trimming removed 2 bases from V and 1 base from J; junction bases left unmatched: 2. The germline V gene has CDR1 SQVTM and CDR2 ANQGSEA. The CDR3 spans 13 residues. CDR3 sequence: CSVELAASYEQYF. Here the CDR3 DNA reads TGCAGCGTTGAACTAGCGGCTTCCTACGAGCAGTACTTC.